This T cell receptor beta chain was found in a study of cytomegalovirus exposure and HLA in healthy donors (dated by TCRdb to about 2017). For the wider study: In an earlier analysis of approximately 640 of the donors, approximately 260 Gb of sequence data and some 100 million unique TCR beta sequences from about 190 million T cells were reported. Typing coverage varied by locus: 629-630 donors for A, B, C, DRB1 and DQB1; approximately 500 for DQA1; approximately 570 for DPA1; fewer than 480 for DPB1. Both class I and class II loci were covered by HLA typing, at four-digit resolution. Genome-wide SNP genotypes for about 65% of the 666 donors were used in a later genetic analysis, which treated that subset as a discovery cohort. High-throughput TCR immunosequencing, statistical association of individual TCRs with disease status, and machine learning were combined to predict cytomegalovirus infection status. The study profiled the T cell repertoires of 500 to 800 subjects by immunosequencing and related them to cytomegalovirus serostatus. In addition to the first cohort of 650 to 800 subjects, a separate validation cohort of approximately 120 different subjects was used. Every discovery cohort repertoire had been produced on one sequencing platform. Roughly 5 DR-DQ haplotypes were handled as single units for association and clustering because linkage in the cohort was strong. Donor age, sex, ethnicity and CMV serostatus were compiled together with the repertoire data. Across under 500 genotyped donors of the cohort, an average of roughly 200,000 unique TCR beta nucleotide sequences per donor were sequenced, and roughly a sixth of those sequences were non-productive. A later analysis re-analyzed previously published TCR beta repertoires from 550 to 700 donors and added high-resolution HLA genotyping to study TCR occurrence patterns. About 280 gigabases of sequencing data and around 90 million unique TCR sequences made up an early release that covered several hundred HLA-typed donors. An earlier analysis of about 600 of the donors used high-throughput TCR beta sequencing to judge whether each TCR beta V gene segment behaved as functional or pseudogenic. The study aimed to test whether cataloging public T cell receptors could reveal signatures of past pathogen exposure. Rather than drawing on any new phenotypic data, the later analysis identified candidate immune exposures from TCR beta sequences and the way those sequences occurred across donors. The genetic ancestry cluster associated with self-reported Caucasian donors included about four fifths of the 300 to 400 genotyped donors.

Findings and caveats that apply to the study as a whole: A later genetic analysis associated a missense DCLRE1C variant with V-gene and J-gene trimming of TCR beta chains, and an independent cohort replicated the association. Because the 87-base-pair reads could not distinguish some IMGT-functional V segments, including TRBV6-2 and TRBV6-3, those segments were excluded. The study listed around 160 TCR beta chains as associated with cytomegalovirus. When HLA alleles, especially DR and DQ, strongly co-occurred, TCR associations were difficult to assign to individual alleles. Across donors, most TCR sequences were observed very rarely, whereas some public TCRs were present in many individuals. Linkage disequilibrium might explain the correlated functional status among segregating V segments, but an unknown experimental factor could not be excluded. In an earlier analysis of some 550 of the donors, most TCR beta V segments were observed in productive rearrangements about 87% or about 30% of the time, broadly matching IMGT annotations. A few of the identified cytomegalovirus-associated TCR beta chains were confirmed in vitro to be specific for cytomegalovirus antigens. Sequencing depth was assumed to be roughly uniform across donors in the presence/absence analyses, though that assumption may not hold. In a later analysis, most CMV-associated TCR beta chains were found to appear HLA-restricted, with HLA associations seemingly driven largely by CMV exposure. Because HLA typing was unavailable for some donors at each locus, only the typed subset was used in association tests. A further reported finding was that TCR beta sequences accurately predicted the HLA-A and HLA-B alleles for most subjects in the first cohort. The earlier analysis of approximately 560 of the donors excluded some 16 rarely observed V segments, including chromosome 9 orphons, because counts were too low. According to a later analysis, TCR association rates differed among HLA loci, with DRB1 alleles showing the most associated TCRs and HLA-C alleles showing the fewest. The cohort was sequenced for TCR beta chains only, and without alpha or paired-chain data the features that could be detected were limited. Compared with equally common non-associated chains, HLA-associated TCR beta chains in a later analysis were more clonally expanded and had lower generation probabilities. In a later analysis, around 17,000 TCR beta sequences were associated with specific HLA alleles at a false discovery rate of 0.05. According to a later genetic analysis, donors in an Asian-associated ancestry cluster had fewer N-insertions in productive TCRs than the approximately 700-donor mean. In a later analysis, several top co-occurrence clusters were reported to appear linked to parvovirus B19, influenza, CMV and Epstein-Barr virus. According to the authors, the approach could potentially be generalized to other disease states and immunological phenotypes. Immune exposure information for the cohort was limited to CMV serostatus. In both the original and validation cohorts, the classifier was reported to diagnose cytomegalovirus status with high specificity and sensitivity. The sequencing pipeline was judged likely to have produced a cluster of highly shared sequence variants as a technical artifact.

Trimming leaves V shorter by 0 bases and J shorter by 8 bases, with the junction holding 10 bases beyond the gene matches. Measured from the cysteine to the phenylalanine, the CDR3 is 16 residues long. The entry retains the CDR3 DNA only, 48 bases that are in frame from base 1. The germline V gene (reference sequence) yields LNHNV for CDR1 and YYDKDF for CDR2. Library preparation was by the immunoSEQ multiplex PCR assay. A mixture of 60 forward primers for TCR Vbeta segments and 13 reverse primers for TCR Jbeta segments was used in the multiplex PCR. A multiplex PCR assay on genomic DNA amplified the CDR3 region of rearranged TCR beta genes. The Illumina HiSeq System was used to sequence the amplified TCR beta libraries as 87-base-pair reads. For the original study's pipeline: Across the 700 or so repertoires, a later analysis counted tens of millions of unique TCR beta chains, 9.5 million to 13 million of which were shared by at least two donors. Raw reads were error-corrected and collapsed into unique sequences with a nearest-neighbor algorithm that merged closely related sequences to remove PCR and sequencing errors. CDR3 sequences were aligned to IMGT reference sequences to assign V, D and J gene segments. Each retained sequence needed at least a six-nucleotide match to both a V gene segment and a J gene segment. Rearrangements were called productive when the CDR3 lacked stop codons and stayed in frame with V and J; all others were non-productive. CDR3 was defined by IMGT convention, running from the second conserved V-encoded cysteine to the conserved J-encoded phenylalanine. The earlier analysis of fewer than 750 of the donors excluded sequences that lacked an unambiguous match to a single V gene segment. In an earlier analysis of 587 of the donors, a V segment was called functional when productive rearrangements were above 56.7%, and segregating when the standard deviation between donors exceeded 5%. A statistical classification framework was built to diagnose cytomegalovirus status from the catalog of TCR beta chain sequences. In a later analysis, TCR nucleotide sequences were compared against IMGT/GENE-DB human TR gene sequences so that V and J genes could be assigned. In a later analysis, CDR3 sequences and most-parsimonious VDJ recombination scenarios were assigned using the TCRdist pipeline. In a later analysis, each TCR beta chain was defined by its CDR3 amino acid sequence together with its V-gene family, and reads lacking a unique V-gene family were excluded. As a way to deal with suspected cross-contamination and a sequencing artifact, a later analysis dropped nearly 600 nucleotide sequences that were highly shared and had low generation probability. For each public chain, a later analysis derived a clonal expansion index from normalized ranks of inferred template counts within each repertoire. A later analysis computed generation probabilities with a VDJ recombination model fitted to out-of-frame rearrangements, and checked the results against IGoR. In a later analysis, hypergeometric tests were used to score TCR-TCR, TCR-HLA and TCR-CMV co-occurrence, with a repertoire-size bias correction applied to TCR pairs. In a later analysis, false discovery rates were estimated by permuting HLA or CMV assignments 20 times. In a later analysis, co-occurring TCRs were grouped using DBSCAN, and TCRdist sequence similarity was added for clustering within HLA-allele-positive subsets. Repertoires with fewer than 30,000 or more than 120,000 public chains were left out of co-occurrence clustering, as were a handful of repertoires with anomalous nucleotide sharing. The source is immuneACCESS, and TCRdb retained only in-frame sequences with V and J called. Part of the clones is not carried over; for the studies checked, unresolved V genes explain less than half of this, and the remainder is unexplained. V and J calls and clone size come straight from that table; D and trimming were deduced from the DNA. Across this sample there are roughly 200,000 clones, with 70% to 85% seen only once. The ten top clones hold 3.7% of the sample.

This clone was counted once. What this receptor recognizes is not known. One base away there is no much larger clone; base qualities are not given. In total, roughly 670 healthy bone marrow donors made up the cohort. At the time of sampling, every cohort member was nominally healthy, though immune exposures that went unrecorded were likely present. The donor tested CMV seropositive and was one of the 289 seropositive cohort members. A peripheral blood sample was collected from each donor, and TCR beta sequencing was performed on peripheral blood mononuclear cells. The Qiagen DNeasy Blood Extraction Kit was used to extract genomic DNA from the blood cell samples.

The chain is assembled from TRBV15 and TRBJ1-2; TRBD1 fits 9 bases in the junction. The clonotype originates from a woman aged 55-69 years in good health and CMV-seropositive. Sequenced material: PBMCs. DNA sequence: TGTGCCACCAGCAGAGATGTAGTCGGGACAGGGTACGGCTACACCTTC. Translated, this gives CATSRDVVGTGYGYTF.